The 18 T cell receptor beta chains reported below all come from one sample, sequenced in a study of cytomegalovirus exposure and HLA in healthy donors. The PCR used 60 Vbeta and 13 Jbeta primers. Measured with immunoSEQ multiplex PCR; TCRdb has only the in-frame clones, and not every one. The table includes around 50,000 clones, approximately 70% detected once. Sequenced: PBMCs. These receptors were obtained from a man aged 30 to 39 in good health and CMV-seronegative.

The CDR3 sequence: CASGWPLKQGVRTDTQYF. CDR3 nucleotide sequence: TGTGCCAGCGGATGGCCTCTTAAGCAGGGGGTGAGGACAGATACGCAGTATTTT. The genes are TRBV27 and TRBJ2-3, with 7 bases matching TRBD1. Trimming took 8 bases from V and 3 from J; bases not matched to a gene: 20. This CDR3 is built from 18 residues. Germline V gene sequence: CDR1 MNHEY, CDR2 SMNVEV (reference sequence).

This rearrangement joins TRBV7-9 to TRBJ1-1, with a weak D call TRBD1 (5 bases). CDR3 length equals 13 residues. V gave up 3 bases and J gave up 3 bases, with 8 bases separating them. The germline CDR1 and CDR2 sequences are SEHNR and FQNEAQ (reference sequence). CDR3: CASSFDRYTEAFF. The CDR3 DNA reads as TGTGCCAGCAGCTTTGACAGATACACTGAAGCTTTCTTT.

The chain carries TRBV25-1 and TRBJ2-1; the D gene is possibly TRBD1 (6 bases). V lost 4 bases to trimming and J lost 7 bases, with 20 bases between them. Germline V gene data show CDR1 as MGHDK and CDR2 as SYGVNS. The CDR3 length is 16 residues. CDR3 sequence reads: CASSAAGVFGLNEQFF. Written as DNA, the CDR3 is TGTGCCAGCAGTGCAGCAGGGGTTTTCGGTTTGAATGAGCAGTTCTTC.

This clone has a handful of counts. The rearrangement joins TRBV7-9 to TRBJ2-5; the match to TRBD1 covers 12 bases. Germline V gene sequence: CDR1 SEHNR, CDR2 FQNEAQ (reference sequence). The V gene end was trimmed by 7 bases and the J gene end by 5 bases; junction bases not matched to a gene: 14. There are 17 residues in the CDR3. The CDR3 is CASIEPGDRGQRETQYF. The CDR3 DNA sequence: TGTGCCAGCATCGAACCGGGGGACAGGGGGCAGAGGGAGACCCAGTACTTC.

This clone came up a few times. V and J are TRBV6-5 and TRBJ2-7; 7 bases agree with TRBD1. J was trimmed by 2 bases and V by 0 bases; bases with no gene match: 4. Per the germline V gene, CDR1 is MNHEY and CDR2 is SVGAGI. The CDR3 sequence is 15 residues long. CDR3 DNA sequence: TGTGCCAGCAGTTACTCCGCGCAGGGGGCCTACGAGCAGTACTTC. Translation: CASSYSAQGAYEQYF.

V is TRBV7-9 and J is TRBJ2-7, with 8 bases lining up with TRBD2. Germline V gives CDR1 SEHNR, CDR2 FQNEAQ (reference sequence). The CDR3 consists of 14 residues. V trimming: 3 bases; J trimming: 1 base; junction bases outside the gene matches: 2. In nucleotides, the CDR3 is TGTGCCAGCAGCTTTAGCGGGACATCCTACGAGCAGTACTTC. This codes for CASSFSGTSYEQYF.

This chain connects TRBV4-1 to TRBJ2-3, with D tentatively TRBD2 (5 bases). The CDR3 totals 14 residues. V was clipped by 3 bases and J by 4 bases, with 11 bases between them. Germline V gene data show CDR1 as MGHRA and CDR2 as YSYEKL. In DNA form, the CDR3 reads TGCGCCAGCAGCCAGCAATCACTAGCAGATACGCAGTATTTT. As protein: CASSQQSLADTQYF.

The rearrangement links TRBV21-1 to TRBJ2-5; the table assigns TRBD2, which was not confirmed against the DNA. TRBV21-1 corresponds to a pseudogene. The CDR3 is made up of 12 amino acids. The CDR3 loop is CASTAEGETQYF. As DNA, the CDR3 is TGTGCCAGCACCGCGGAGGGGGAGACCCAGTACTTC.

This clone was seen only once. The rearrangement joins TRBV25-1 to TRBJ2-3, with D possibly matching TRBD1 (5 bases). This CDR3 region has 13 residues. Germline V gene data show CDR1 as MGHDK and CDR2 as SYGVNS. Trimming cost V 4 bases and J 4 bases, with 9 bases left between them. CDR3 DNA: TGTGCCAGCAGTGTTGGGGCGGCAGATACGCAGTATTTT. Translated, it gives CASSVGAADTQYF.

The chain recombines TRBV2 with TRBJ2-3; 8 bases align to TRBD1. The CDR3 contains 17 residues. Germline CDR1 is SNHLY and CDR2 is FYNNEI. With 7 bases clipped from V and 5 bases from J, the junction kept 17 bases outside the gene matches. CDR3 amino acids: CASTLRVTGQGVDTQYF. Here the CDR3 DNA reads TGTGCCAGCACCCTGCGGGTGACCGGACAGGGAGTAGATACGCAGTATTTT.

This clone showed up just a few times. The chain links TRBV7-9 to TRBJ2-7, with TRBD2 identical over 11 bases. This CDR3 contains 17 residues. With 1 base clipped from V and 2 bases from J, the junction kept 7 bases outside the gene matches. Germline V gives CDR1 SEHNR, CDR2 FQNEAQ (reference sequence). The DNA of the CDR3 is TGTGCCAGCAGCTTAGACCCTGGACTAGCGGGCACCTACGAGCAGTACTTC. Protein: CASSLDPGLAGTYEQYF.

The chain carries TRBV19 and TRBJ2-5; TRBD1 matches at 8 bases. Germline V gene sequence: CDR1 LNHDA, CDR2 SQIVND (reference sequence). The CDR3 has 17 amino acids. V dropped 2 bases and J dropped 0; count of bases not matched to a gene: 8. The CDR3 here is CASSILWTGKNQETQYF. The DNA for the CDR3 is TGTGCCAGTAGTATACTTTGGACAGGGAAAAACCAAGAGACCCAGTACTTC.

The V and J genes are TRBV9 and TRBJ1-1; 7 bases fit TRBD1. V was clipped by 3 bases and J by 4 bases; unmatched bases: 9. CDR1 is SGDLS and CDR2 is YYNGEE in the germline V gene. This CDR3 is 15 amino acids long. This chain's CDR3 is CASSGRTGVGTEAFF. The CDR3 DNA reads TGTGCCAGCAGCGGAAGAACAGGGGTGGGCACTGAAGCTTTCTTT.

V and J are TRBV6-4 and TRBJ2-7, with a possible D match to TRBD1 (6 bases). V lost 2 bases and J 6 bases, leaving 11 bases between the germline ends. This CDR3 is 13 amino acids long. The germline V gene has CDR1 MRHNA and CDR2 SNTAGT. Written as DNA, the CDR3 is TGTGCCAGCAGTGACATTGTGGGGGCCGAGCAGTACTTC. Its protein product is CASSDIVGAEQYF.

The chain combines TRBV27 with TRBJ2-3; D is perhaps TRBD2 (5 bases). The CDR3 loop spans 14 amino acids. Trimming stripped 1 base from V and 6 bases from J, with 11 bases between. The V gene's germline CDR1 is MNHEY and CDR2 SMNVEV (reference sequence). This CDR3 reads CASSLLGGADTQYF. The CDR3 nucleotides are TGTGCCAGCAGTTTATTAGGAGGAGCGGATACGCAGTATTTT.

The chain combines TRBV19 with TRBJ2-1; D gene ambiguous. CDR3 length: 14 residues. The germline V and J ends were trimmed by 6 bases and 6 bases, with 15 bases remaining between them. Germline CDR1 LNHDA, CDR2 SQIVND (reference sequence). DNA of the CDR3: TGTGCCAGTAGCCACCGTTCCCTAGTCAATGAGCAGTTCTTC. As protein: CASSHRSLVNEQFF.

The chain employs TRBV19 and TRBJ1-2; 12 bases are a match to TRBD1. Germline assignment: CDR1 LNHDA and CDR2 SQIVND (reference sequence). The CDR3 runs 15 residues. The V and J ends lost 3 bases and 6 bases, in that order; junction bases with no gene match: 5. The CDR3 sequence is CASSIPGTGGNGYTF. The DNA of the CDR3 is TGTGCCAGTAGTATCCCCGGGACAGGGGGCAATGGCTACACCTTC.

The rearrangement links TRBV6-1 to TRBJ2-3; 14 nucleotides line up with TRBD2. Germline V lookup: CDR1 MNHNS, CDR2 SASEGT. The V gene end was trimmed by 3 bases and the J gene end by 5 bases; junction bases not matched to a gene: 13. This CDR3 has 19 amino acids. The CDR3 reads CASSDLRGTSGREGDTQYF. The CDR3 nucleotides are TGTGCCAGCAGTGATTTAAGGGGGACTAGCGGGAGAGAGGGAGATACGCAGTATTTT.